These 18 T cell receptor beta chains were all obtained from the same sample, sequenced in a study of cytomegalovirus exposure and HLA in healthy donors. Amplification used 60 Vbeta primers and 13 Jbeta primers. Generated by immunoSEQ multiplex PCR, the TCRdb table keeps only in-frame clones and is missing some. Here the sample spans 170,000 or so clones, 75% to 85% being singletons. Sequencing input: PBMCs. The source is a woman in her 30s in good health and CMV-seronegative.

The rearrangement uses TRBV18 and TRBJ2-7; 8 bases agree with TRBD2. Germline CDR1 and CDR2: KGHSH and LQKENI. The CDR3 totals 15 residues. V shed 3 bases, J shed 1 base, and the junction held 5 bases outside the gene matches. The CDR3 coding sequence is TGTGCCAGCTCACCTGTGACTAGCGCATCCTACGAGCAGTACTTC. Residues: CASSPVTSASYEQYF.

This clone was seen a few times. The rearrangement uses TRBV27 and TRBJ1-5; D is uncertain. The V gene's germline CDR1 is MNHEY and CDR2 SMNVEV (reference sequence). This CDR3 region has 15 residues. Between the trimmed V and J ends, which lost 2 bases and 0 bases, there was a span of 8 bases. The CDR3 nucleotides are TGTGCCAGCAGTTTAGAGGGATATAGCAATCAGCCCCAGCATTTT. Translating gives CASSLEGYSNQPQHF.

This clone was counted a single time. The CDR3 here is CASSRPGQIQETQYF. CDR3 nucleotides: TGTGCCAGCAGTCGCCCGGGACAGATTCAAGAGACCCAGTACTTC. This chain connects TRBV28 to TRBJ2-5; 7 positions agree with TRBD1. The germline CDR1 and CDR2 sequences are MDHEN and SYDVKM. The trim removed 5 bases at V and 2 bases at J, leaving 8 bases unmatched. CDR3 length: 15 amino acids.

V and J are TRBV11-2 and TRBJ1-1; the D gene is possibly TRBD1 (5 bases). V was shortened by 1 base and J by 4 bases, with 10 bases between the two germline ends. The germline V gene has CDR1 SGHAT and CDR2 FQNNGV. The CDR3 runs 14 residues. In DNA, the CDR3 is TGTGCCAGCAGCTTAGTTGGGAGGGGCACTGAAGCTTTCTTT. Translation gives CASSLVGRGTEAFF.

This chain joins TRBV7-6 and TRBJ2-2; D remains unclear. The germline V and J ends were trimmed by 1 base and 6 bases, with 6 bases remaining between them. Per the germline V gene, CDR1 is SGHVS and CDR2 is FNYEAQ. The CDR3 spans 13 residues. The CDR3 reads CASSLGAPGELFF. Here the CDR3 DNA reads TGTGCCAGCAGCTTAGGGGCACCCGGGGAGCTGTTTTTT.

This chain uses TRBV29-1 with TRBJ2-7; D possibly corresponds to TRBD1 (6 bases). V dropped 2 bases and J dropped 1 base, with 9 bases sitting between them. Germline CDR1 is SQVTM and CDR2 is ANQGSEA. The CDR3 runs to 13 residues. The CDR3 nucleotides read TGCAGCGTTGAAACAGGACAGTCCTACGAGCAGTACTTC. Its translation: CSVETGQSYEQYF.

The CDR3 DNA follows: TGTGCCATCAGTGAGTCAGCCGGGGACGAGCAGTACTTC. Translated: CAISESAGDEQYF. V gene TRBV10-3 combines with J gene TRBJ2-7, with D perhaps TRBD2 (5 bases). This CDR3 region has 13 residues. V lost 0 bases to trimming and J lost 5 bases, with 8 bases between them. Germline CDR1 reads ENHRY; CDR2 reads SYGVKD.

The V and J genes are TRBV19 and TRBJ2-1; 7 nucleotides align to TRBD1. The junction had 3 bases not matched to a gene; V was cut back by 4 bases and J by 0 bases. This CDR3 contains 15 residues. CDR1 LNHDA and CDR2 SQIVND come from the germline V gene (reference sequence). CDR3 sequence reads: CASSTWDSSYNEQFF. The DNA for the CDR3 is TGTGCCAGTAGTACTTGGGACAGCTCCTACAATGAGCAGTTCTTC. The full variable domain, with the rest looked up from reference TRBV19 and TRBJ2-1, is DGGITQSPKYLFRKEGQNVTLSCEQNLNHDAMYWYRQDPGQGLRLIYYSQIVNDFQKGDIAEGYSVSREKKESFPLTVTSAQKNPTAFYLCASSTWDSSYNEQFFGPGTRLTVL.

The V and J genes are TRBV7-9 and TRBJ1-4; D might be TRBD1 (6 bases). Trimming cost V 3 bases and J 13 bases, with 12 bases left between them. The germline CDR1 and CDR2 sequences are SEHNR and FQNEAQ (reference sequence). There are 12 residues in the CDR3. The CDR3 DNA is TGTGCCAGCAGCTTCGAGACAGGCAGACTGTTTTTT. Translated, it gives CASSFETGRLFF.

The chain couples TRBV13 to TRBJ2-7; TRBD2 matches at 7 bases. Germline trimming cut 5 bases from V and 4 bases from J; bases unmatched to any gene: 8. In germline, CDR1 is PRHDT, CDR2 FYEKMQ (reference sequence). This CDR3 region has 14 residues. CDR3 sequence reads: CASSPRGVAYEQYF. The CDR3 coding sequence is TGTGCCAGCAGCCCCCGGGGGGTTGCGTACGAGCAGTACTTC.

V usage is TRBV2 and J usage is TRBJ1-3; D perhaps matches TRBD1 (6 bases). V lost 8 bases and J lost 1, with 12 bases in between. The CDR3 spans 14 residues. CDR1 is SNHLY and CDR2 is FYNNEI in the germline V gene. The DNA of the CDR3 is TGTGCCAGCCAAACCAGGGGATCTGGAAACACCATATATTTT. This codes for CASQTRGSGNTIYF.

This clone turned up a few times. The DNA for the CDR3 is TGTGCCAGTAAATCCGGGACAGCATACTTCACCGGGGAGCTGTTTTTT. Residues: CASKSGTAYFTGELFF. The rearrangement joins TRBV2 to TRBJ2-2; 7 bases line up with TRBD1. The germline CDR1 and CDR2 sequences are SNHLY and FYNNEI. V lost 9 bases, J lost 4 bases, and 14 bases stayed unmatched. The CDR3 is made up of 16 amino acids.

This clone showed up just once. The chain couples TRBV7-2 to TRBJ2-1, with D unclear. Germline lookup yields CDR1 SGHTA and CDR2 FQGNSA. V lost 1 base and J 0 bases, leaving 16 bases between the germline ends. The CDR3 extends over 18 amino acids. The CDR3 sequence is CASSLGSFFKSSYNEQFF. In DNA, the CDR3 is TGTGCCAGCAGCTTAGGGAGCTTCTTTAAAAGCTCCTACAATGAGCAGTTCTTC.

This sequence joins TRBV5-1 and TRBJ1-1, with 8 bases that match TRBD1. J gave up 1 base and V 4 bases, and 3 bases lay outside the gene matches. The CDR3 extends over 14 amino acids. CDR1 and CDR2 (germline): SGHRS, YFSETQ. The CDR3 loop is CASSGGQENTEAFF. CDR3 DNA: TGCGCCAGCAGCGGGGGACAGGAGAACACTGAAGCTTTCTTT. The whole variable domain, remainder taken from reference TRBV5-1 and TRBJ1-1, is KAGVTQTPRYLIKTRGQQVTLSCSPISGHRSVSWYQQTPGQGLQFLFEYFSETQRNKGNFPGRFSGRQFSNSRSEMNVSTLELGDSALYLCASSGGQENTEAFFGQGTRLTVV.

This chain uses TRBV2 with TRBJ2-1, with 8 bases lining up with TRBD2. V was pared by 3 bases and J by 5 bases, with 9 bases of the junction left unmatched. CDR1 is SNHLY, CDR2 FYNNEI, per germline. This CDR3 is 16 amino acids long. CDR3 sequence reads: CASSDPQSGGHNEQFF. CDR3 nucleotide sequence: TGTGCCAGCAGTGACCCCCAAAGCGGGGGACACAATGAGCAGTTCTTC.

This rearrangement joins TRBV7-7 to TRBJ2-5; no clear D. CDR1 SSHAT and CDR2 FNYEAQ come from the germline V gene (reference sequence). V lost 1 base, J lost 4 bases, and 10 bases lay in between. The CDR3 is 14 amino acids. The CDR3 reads CASSLGLRSETQYF. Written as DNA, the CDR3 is TGTGCCAGCAGCTTAGGTCTGAGGTCAGAGACCCAGTACTTC.

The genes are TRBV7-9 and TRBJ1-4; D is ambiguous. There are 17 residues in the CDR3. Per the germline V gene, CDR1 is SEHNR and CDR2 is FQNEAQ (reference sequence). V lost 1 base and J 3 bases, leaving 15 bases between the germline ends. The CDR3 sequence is CASSLELGVGPNEKLFF. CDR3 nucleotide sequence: TGTGCCAGCAGCTTAGAACTCGGGGTTGGGCCTAATGAAAAACTGTTTTTT.

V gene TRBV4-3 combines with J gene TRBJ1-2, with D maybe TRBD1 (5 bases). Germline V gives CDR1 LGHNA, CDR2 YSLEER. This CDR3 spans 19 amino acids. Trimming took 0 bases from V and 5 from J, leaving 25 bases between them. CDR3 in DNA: TGCGCCAGCAGCCAAGACCGCGGGAGGGGCGCGGTGGGGCTATATGGCTACACCTTC. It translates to CASSQDRGRGAVGLYGYTF.